Shown below are 9 T cell receptor beta chains from a single sample sequenced in a study of graft-versus-host responses after intestinal transplantation. No antigen is known for these receptors. The protocol was immunoSEQ multiplex PCR, while the TCRdb copy is restricted to in-frame clones and leaves out a portion. The sample includes 100,000 to 110,000 clones, less than 90% of them seen just once. The sample here was unstimulated CD4+ T cells sorted from spleen or lymph node cells, taken before transplant. The receptors originated from a human donor who was the organ donor for an intestinal transplant.

Details on this clone: Other DNA variants within this sample encode the same CDR3. This chain connects TRBV6-5 to TRBJ2-2, with 7 bases aligning to TRBD2. The CDR3 length is 14 residues. Trimming took 3 bases from V and 4 from J; bases not matched to a gene: 2. The germline V gene encodes CDR1 MNHEY and CDR2 SVGAGI. Here the CDR3 reads CASSYGGGTGELFF. The CDR3 DNA sequence: TGTGCCAGCAGTTATGGGGGGGGCACCGGGGAGCTGTTTTTT.

The chain combines TRBV2 with TRBJ1-2; D not certain. The CDR3 extends over 15 amino acids. V was pared by 1 base and J by 2 bases, with 11 bases between. Germline CDR1 reads SNHLY; CDR2 reads FYNNEI. For the CDR3, the DNA is TGTGCCAGCAGTGAAGACCAGTTACGGAACTATGGCTACACCTTC. This gives the protein CASSEDQLRNYGYTF.

The CDR3 is CASSFYSTSGPNNLQETQYF. As DNA, the CDR3 is TGTGCCAGCAGTTTCTATTCGACTAGCGGGCCTAACAATTTACAAGAGACCCAGTACTTC. The chain recombines TRBV27 with TRBJ2-5, with 10 bases aligning to TRBD2. This CDR3 comprises 20 residues. V trimming: 3 bases; J trimming: 2 bases; junction bases outside the gene matches: 18. Germline values: CDR1 MNHEY, CDR2 SMNVEV (reference sequence).

V usage is TRBV19 and J usage is TRBJ1-5, with TRBD1 matching over 7 bases. Germline CDR1 and CDR2: LNHDA and SQIVND (reference sequence). The CDR3 is made up of 14 amino acids. V lost 10 bases, J lost 0 bases, and 6 bases stayed unmatched. CDR3 amino acids: CAIADRSSNQPQHF. The CDR3 DNA follows: TGTGCCATCGCGGACAGGAGTAGCAATCAGCCCCAGCATTTT.

The J gene is TRBJ2-2, the V gene TRBV7-9; 7 nucleotides line up with TRBD1. J lost 6 bases, V lost 8 bases, and 9 bases had no gene match. Germline CDR1 reads SEHNR; CDR2 reads FQNEAQ (reference sequence). The CDR3 totals 14 residues. CDR3 nucleotides: TGTGCCAGCCTGACAGGGTCGGGTGCCGGGGAGCTGTTTTTT. As protein: CASLTGSGAGELFF.

This chain uses TRBV30 with TRBJ1-2; D perhaps matches TRBD1 (6 bases). Per germline, CDR1 GTSNPN and CDR2 SVGIG (reference sequence). V shed 2 bases and J shed 5 bases, with 12 bases lying between them. The CDR3 is made up of 13 amino acids. CDR3 protein: CAWSWTAGYGYTF. CDR3 DNA: TGTGCCTGGAGTTGGACAGCGGGGTATGGCTACACCTTC.

The genes are TRBV6-1 and TRBJ1-3; a weak D match, TRBD1 (6 bases). The CDR3 extends over 16 amino acids. Looked up from germline, CDR1 is MNHNS and CDR2 is SASEGT. Trimming removed 2 bases from V and 3 bases from J, with 14 bases in between. This CDR3 is CASSEWLGGSGNTIYF. For the CDR3, the DNA is TGTGCCAGCAGTGAATGGTTGGGGGGCAGTGGAAACACCATATATTTT.

V and J are TRBV7-8 and TRBJ2-1, with TRBD2 identical over 13 bases. Trimming cost V 5 bases and J 12 bases; bases outside gene matches: 16. The CDR3 consists of 17 residues. Germline CDR1 reads SGHVS; CDR2 reads FQNEAQ. The CDR3 sequence: CASSHKLGTSGVLGQFF. The DNA for the CDR3 is TGTGCCAGCAGCCACAAATTAGGGACTAGCGGGGTCCTGGGGCAGTTCTTC.

The chain's CDR3 is CAEQERSYYGYTF. DNA of the CDR3: TGTGCCGAACAGGAGCGGTCTTACTATGGCTACACCTTC. V and J are TRBV7-2 and TRBJ1-2, with a possible D match to TRBD1 (5 bases). Trimming cost V 11 bases and J 3 bases, with 16 bases left between them. The CDR3 runs 13 residues. CDR1 is SGHTA, CDR2 FQGNSA, per germline.